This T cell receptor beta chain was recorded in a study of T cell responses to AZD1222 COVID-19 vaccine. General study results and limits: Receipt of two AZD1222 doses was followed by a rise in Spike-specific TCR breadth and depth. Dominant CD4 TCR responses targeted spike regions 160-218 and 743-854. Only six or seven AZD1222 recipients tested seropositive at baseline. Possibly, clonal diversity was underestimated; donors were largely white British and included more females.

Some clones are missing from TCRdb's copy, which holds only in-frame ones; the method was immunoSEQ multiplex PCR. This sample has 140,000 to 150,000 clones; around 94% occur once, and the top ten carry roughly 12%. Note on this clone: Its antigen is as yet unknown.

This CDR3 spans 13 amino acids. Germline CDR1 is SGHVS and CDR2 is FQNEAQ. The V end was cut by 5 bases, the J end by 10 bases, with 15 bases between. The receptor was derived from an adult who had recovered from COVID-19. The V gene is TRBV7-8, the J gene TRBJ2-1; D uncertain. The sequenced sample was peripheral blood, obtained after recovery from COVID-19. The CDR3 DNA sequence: TGTGCCAGCAGCCCCACCGCACCTTACGAGCAGTTCTTC. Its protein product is CASSPTAPYEQFF.